These T cell receptor beta chains were read from a single sample in a study of cytomegalovirus exposure and HLA in healthy donors. The data were produced by immunoSEQ multiplex PCR, yet TCRdb's version contains in-frame clones alone and is incomplete. This table has some 71,000 clones, about 94% appearing once. The specimen was PBMCs. All receptors derive from a woman aged 18-29 years in good health and CMV-seronegative. Each CDR3 is given with its conserved first and last residue. Expanded clones are given a class, and other clones once, few, many or no size at all.

clone size: once; J gene: TRBJ2-7; V gene: TRBV10-2; CDR3 protein: CASSQGYEQYF
clone size: NA; J gene: TRBJ2-2; V gene: TRBV29-1; CDR3 protein: CSVEEPGELFF
clone size: NA; J gene: TRBJ1-1; V gene: TRBV7-9; CDR3 protein: CASSLVGMGGLNTEAFF
clone size: NA; J gene: TRBJ1-5; V gene: TRBV9; CDR3 protein: CASSVGGTGSNQPQHF
clone size: NA; J gene: TRBJ2-7; V gene: TRBV9; CDR3 protein: CASSVGGLAGTYEQYF
clone size: NA; J gene: TRBJ2-7; V gene: TRBV11-2; CDR3 protein: CASSTGTGREQYF
clone size: NA; J gene: TRBJ1-1; V gene: TRBV7-9; CDR3 protein: CASSLAAGTTEAFF
clone size: once; J gene: TRBJ1-5; V gene: TRBV6-1; CDR3 protein: CASTHTTGSNQPQHF
clone size: NA; J gene: TRBJ2-7; V gene: TRBV13; CDR3 protein: CASSARERSYEQYF
clone size: NA; J gene: TRBJ1-5; V gene: TRBV19; CDR3 protein: CASSSGQGPSNQPQHF
clone size: NA; J gene: TRBJ1-2; V gene: TRBV6-6; CDR3 protein: CASSYSGRADGYTF
clone size: NA; J gene: TRBJ2-1; V gene: TRBV14; CDR3 protein: CASSLRTSGRANEQFF
clone size: NA; J gene: TRBJ1-1; V gene: TRBV6-5; CDR3 protein: CASSYGQLNTEAFF
clone size: NA; J gene: TRBJ2-5; V gene: TRBV6-6; CDR3 protein: CASSTGSETQYF
clone size: NA; J gene: TRBJ1-5; V gene: TRBV7-3; CDR3 protein: CASSLPHHFGGRDQPQHF
clone size: NA; J gene: TRBJ2-3; V gene: TRBV4-1; CDR3 protein: CASSLSTDTQYF
clone size: NA; J gene: TRBJ2-7; V gene: TRBV7-9; CDR3 protein: CASSSPSSGPSYEQYF
clone size: NA; J gene: TRBJ1-2; V gene: TRBV4-3; CDR3 protein: CASSQDLGGPGANYGYTF
clone size: NA; J gene: TRBJ1-5; V gene: TRBV2; CDR3 protein: CASSSGNSNQPQHF
clone size: NA; J gene: TRBJ2-1; V gene: TRBV28; CDR3 protein: CASQRERREQFF
clone size: NA; J gene: TRBJ1-2; V gene: TRBV6-4; CDR3 protein: CASSQQEGPNYGYTF
clone size: NA; J gene: TRBJ2-3; V gene: TRBV7-6; CDR3 protein: CASSLGLAGSTDTQYF
clone size: NA; J gene: TRBJ1-6; V gene: TRBV5-6; CDR3 protein: CASSLITGNSPLHF
clone size: NA; J gene: TRBJ2-7; V gene: TRBV27; CDR3 protein: CASKGGNEQYF
clone size: NA; J gene: TRBJ2-1; V gene: TRBV5-5; CDR3 protein: CASSLEWQVSYNEQFF
clone size: NA; J gene: TRBJ2-5; V gene: TRBV9; CDR3 protein: CASSIGQGGDQETQYF
clone size: NA; J gene: TRBJ1-2; V gene: TRBV27; CDR3 protein: CASSPGRSMGYTF
clone size: NA; J gene: TRBJ2-1; V gene: TRBV6-4; CDR3 protein: CASSSFAGVGHNEQFF
clone size: NA; J gene: TRBJ1-4; V gene: TRBV28; CDR3 protein: CASSPSGTGGDNEKLFF
clone size: NA; J gene: TRBJ1-1; V gene: TRBV4-1; CDR3 protein: CASRGMGGRTEAFF
clone size: NA; J gene: TRBJ2-1; V gene: TRBV10-3; CDR3 protein: CAMNYEVKQFF
clone size: NA; J gene: TRBJ2-7; V gene: TRBV6-5; CDR3 protein: CAARPGQGYEQYF
clone size: NA; J gene: TRBJ1-6; V gene: TRBV11-2; CDR3 protein: CASSLGQPNSPLHF
clone size: NA; J gene: TRBJ1-2; V gene: TRBV7-9; CDR3 protein: CASSLSVFDTNYGYTF
clone size: NA; J gene: TRBJ2-5; V gene: TRBV19; CDR3 protein: CASSMGTTETQYF
clone size: NA; J gene: TRBJ2-1; V gene: TRBV5-4; CDR3 protein: CASSLFGSSYNEQFF
clone size: NA; J gene: TRBJ2-1; V gene: TRBV29-1; CDR3 protein: CSVPGTVGLGEQFF
clone size: few; J gene: TRBJ1-2; V gene: TRBV6-1; CDR3 protein: CASSPDRGHGYTF
clone size: NA; J gene: TRBJ1-1; V gene: TRBV27; CDR3 protein: CASSRNRQGGEAFF
clone size: NA; J gene: TRBJ1-2; V gene: TRBV7-8; CDR3 protein: CASTRLGGYGYTF
clone size: once; J gene: TRBJ2-7; V gene: TRBV2; CDR3 protein: CASRSRLPPSYEQYF
clone size: NA; J gene: TRBJ1-6; V gene: TRBV6-1; CDR3 protein: CASSDALFSYNSPLHF
clone size: NA; J gene: TRBJ1-1; V gene: TRBV28; CDR3 protein: CASSLRSDRGRKDTEAFF
clone size: NA; J gene: TRBJ1-1; V gene: TRBV9; CDR3 protein: CASSGGQGGTEAFF
clone size: NA; J gene: TRBJ2-1; V gene: TRBV6-5; CDR3 protein: CASTGYNEQFF
clone size: NA; J gene: TRBJ1-5; V gene: TRBV18; CDR3 protein: CASSPEGGNQPQHF
clone size: NA; J gene: TRBJ1-1; V gene: TRBV5-5; CDR3 protein: CASSFGFRDTEAFF
clone size: NA; J gene: TRBJ2-7; V gene: TRBV7-6; CDR3 protein: CASSLAGTVNPYEQYF
clone size: NA; J gene: TRBJ2-3; V gene: TRBV16; CDR3 protein: CASSQLIPARGTDTQYF
clone size: NA; J gene: TRBJ2-1; V gene: TRBV12-5; CDR3 protein: CASGFGLLNEQFF
clone size: NA; J gene: TRBJ2-3; V gene: TRBV15; CDR3 protein: CATSGRGTDTQYF
clone size: NA; J gene: TRBJ1-2; V gene: TRBV13; CDR3 protein: CASSPRQGVYTF